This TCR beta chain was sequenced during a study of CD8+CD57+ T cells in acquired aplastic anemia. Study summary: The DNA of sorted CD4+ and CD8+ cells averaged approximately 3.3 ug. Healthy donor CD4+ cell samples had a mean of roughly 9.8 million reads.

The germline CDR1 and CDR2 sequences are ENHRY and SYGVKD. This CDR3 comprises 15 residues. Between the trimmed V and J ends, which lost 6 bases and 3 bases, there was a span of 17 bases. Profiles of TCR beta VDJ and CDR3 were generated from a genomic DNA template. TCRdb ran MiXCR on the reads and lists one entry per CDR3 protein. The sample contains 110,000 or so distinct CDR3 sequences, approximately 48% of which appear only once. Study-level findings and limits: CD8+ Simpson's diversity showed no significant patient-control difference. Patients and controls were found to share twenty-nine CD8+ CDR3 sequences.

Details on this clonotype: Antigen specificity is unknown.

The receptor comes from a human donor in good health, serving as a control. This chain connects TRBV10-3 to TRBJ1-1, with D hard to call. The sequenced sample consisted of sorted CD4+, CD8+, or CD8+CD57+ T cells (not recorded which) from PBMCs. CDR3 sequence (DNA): TGTGCCATCAGGCAGGACCCGGGCTGGGACACTGAAGCTTTCTTT. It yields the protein CAIRQDPGWDTEAFF.